A single sample gave rise to the 11 T cell receptor beta chains below, sequenced in a study of T cell responses to AZD1222 COVID-19 vaccine. The method was immunoSEQ multiplex PCR; TCRdb's version includes in-frame clones alone and lacks a portion of them. The sample has roughly 150,000 clones; 90% to 95% are singletons. Sequencing was performed on peripheral blood, taken 28 days after the second AZD1222 dose. The source is an adult who received the AZD1222 COVID-19 vaccine.

The chain employs TRBV7-9 and TRBJ2-1, with TRBD2 matching over 14 bases. V gave up 2 bases and J gave up 7 bases; unmatched junction bases: 10. Germline V gene sequence: CDR1 SEHNR, CDR2 FQNEAQ (reference sequence). The length of the CDR3 is 18 residues. This chain's CDR3 is CASSLPPRLAGGQNEQFF. The DNA of the CDR3 is TGTGCCAGCAGCTTACCCCCTAGACTAGCGGGGGGGCAGAATGAGCAGTTCTTC.

The V gene is TRBV9, the J gene TRBJ1-2; 9 positions agree with TRBD1. Trimming cost V 3 bases and J 5 bases; bases outside gene matches: 8. Germline V gives CDR1 SGDLS, CDR2 YYNGEE. The CDR3 sequence is 15 residues long. The CDR3 loop reads CASSDRDGTGYGYTF. The CDR3 bases are TGTGCCAGCAGCGACCGTGACGGGACAGGGTATGGCTACACCTTC.

The chain links TRBV11-2 to TRBJ2-7; D remains unclear. The CDR3 is made up of 16 amino acids. Deletions cut 1 base from V and 1 base from J, with 14 bases between. CDR1 is SGHAT, CDR2 FQNNGV, per germline. As DNA, the CDR3 is TGTGCCAGCAGCTTAGTTAGGCAATCTGAGTCCTACGAGCAGTACTTC. It specifies CASSLVRQSESYEQYF.

The chain joins TRBV20-1 to TRBJ1-2; unclear D gene. Germline CDR1 reads DFQATT; CDR2 reads SNEGSKA (reference sequence). Trimming took 1 base from V and 4 from J, leaving 4 bases between them. This CDR3 region has 11 residues. This CDR3 is CSARGIYGYTF. The CDR3 coding sequence is TGCAGTGCTAGAGGGATCTATGGCTACACCTTC.

The gene calls are TRBV7-6 and TRBJ1-5; TRBD1 is a possible D gene (6 bases). The CDR3 is 16 amino acids. Germline V lookup: CDR1 SGHVS, CDR2 FNYEAQ. Trimming took 5 bases from V and 0 from J, leaving 14 bases between them. This CDR3 is CASSKGGKYSNQPQHF. CDR3 coding DNA: TGTGCCAGCAGCAAAGGGGGGAAATATAGCAATCAGCCCCAGCATTTT.

V gene TRBV7-9 combines with J gene TRBJ1-2; D remains unclear. V dropped 1 base and J dropped 6 bases, with 12 bases sitting between them. CDR3 length: 14 amino acids. Germline CDR1 reads SEHNR; CDR2 reads FQNEAQ (reference sequence). The CDR3 coding sequence is TGTGCCAGCAGCTTAGACCGGAGGGAGGATGGCTACACCTTC. The encoded protein is CASSLDRREDGYTF.

This chain joins TRBV14 and TRBJ2-4, with D unclear. Germline V gene lookup returns CDR1 SGHDN and CDR2 FVKESK. This CDR3 has 14 residues. The V gene lost 5 bases and the J gene lost 0 bases, with 8 bases spanning the gap. CDR3 protein: CASSSQVAKNIQYF. DNA for the CDR3: TGTGCCAGCAGCTCCCAGGTAGCCAAAAACATTCAGTACTTC.

The J gene is TRBJ1-2, the V gene TRBV19; D unresolved. CDR1 is LNHDA, CDR2 SQIVND, per germline (reference sequence). The CDR3 length is 14 residues. The V gene lost 3 bases and the J gene lost 3 bases, with 11 bases spanning the gap. The CDR3 region is CASSIPGQDYGYTF. The CDR3 DNA follows: TGTGCCAGTAGTATCCCCGGCCAGGACTATGGCTACACCTTC.

This chain joins TRBV5-1 and TRBJ1-3; unclear D gene. V lost 4 bases and J 2 bases, leaving 19 bases between the germline ends. Germline CDR1 SGHRS, CDR2 YFSETQ. CDR3 size: 17 residues. The chain's CDR3 is CASSADASDHPGNTIYF. In DNA form, the CDR3 reads TGCGCCAGCAGCGCGGACGCCTCTGATCACCCTGGAAACACCATATATTTT.

The CDR3 sequence: CASSGGAVSYEQYF. DNA for the CDR3: TGTGCCAGCAGCGGAGGGGCCGTGAGCTACGAGCAGTACTTC. The chain recombines TRBV9 with TRBJ2-7, with D perhaps TRBD1 or TRBD2 (5 bases each). This CDR3 region has 14 residues. CDR1 and CDR2 from the germline V gene are SGDLS and YYNGEE. Deletions cut 3 bases from V and 3 bases from J, with 13 bases between.

This chain connects TRBV13 to TRBJ2-5, with D possibly being TRBD1 or TRBD2 (5 bases each). V was shortened by 2 bases and J by 5 bases, with 12 bases between the two germline ends. The CDR3 runs to 14 residues. CDR1 PRHDT and CDR2 FYEKMQ come from the germline V gene (reference sequence). The DNA of the CDR3 is TGTGCCAGCAGCTTAATTTCGGGGCTCGAGACCCAGTACTTC. Its protein product is CASSLISGLETQYF.